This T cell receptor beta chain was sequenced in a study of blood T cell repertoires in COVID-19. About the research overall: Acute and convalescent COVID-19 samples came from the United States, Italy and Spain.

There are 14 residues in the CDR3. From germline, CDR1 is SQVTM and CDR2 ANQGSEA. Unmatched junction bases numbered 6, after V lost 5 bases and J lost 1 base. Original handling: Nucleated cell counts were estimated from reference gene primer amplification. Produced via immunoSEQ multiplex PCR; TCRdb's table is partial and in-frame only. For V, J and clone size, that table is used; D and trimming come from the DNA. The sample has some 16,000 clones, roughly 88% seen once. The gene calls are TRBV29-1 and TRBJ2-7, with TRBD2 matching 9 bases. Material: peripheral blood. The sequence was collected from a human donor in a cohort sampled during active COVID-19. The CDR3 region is CSVRLAVGSYEQYF. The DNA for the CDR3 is TGCAGCGTTCGACTAGCGGTGGGTTCCTACGAGCAGTACTTC.